These 25 T cell receptor beta chains were all obtained from the same sample, sequenced in a study of regulatory T cells in long-lasting Graves disease. For TCR beta, libraries came from iRepertoire HTBI primers and Arm-PCR of CDR3 regions. Each CDR3 protein is one row after TCRdb ran MiXCR on the multiplex PCR reads. The sample includes about 660,000 distinct CDR3 sequences, 30% of them seen just once. Time point of the sample: persistent/refractory GD, antithyroid drugs over 5 years with positive TRAb. RNA isolated from PBMCs was used to make the TCR library. Sequencing was performed on peripheral blood mononuclear cells (PBMCs), taken when the disease was refractory, from a patient treated with antithyroid drugs. These receptors were obtained from a female donor with Graves disease.

There are a few counts of this clonotype. The chain carries TRBV28 and TRBJ2-5; D may be TRBD1 (7 bases). CDR3 size: 14 residues. Between the trimmed V and J ends, which lost 5 bases and 3 bases, there was a span of 13 bases. Per the germline V gene, CDR1 is MDHEN and CDR2 is SYDVKM. The CDR3 region is CASSPAGTEETQYF. In DNA form, the CDR3 reads TGTGCCAGCAGTCCCGCGGGGACAGAAGAGACCCAGTACTTC.

There are a few counts of this clonotype. This chain uses TRBV18 with TRBJ1-1; D perhaps matches TRBD1 (5 bases). Trimming removed 2 bases from V and 0 bases from J, with 7 bases in between. The germline V gene encodes CDR1 KGHSH and CDR2 LQKENI. The CDR3 is made up of 14 amino acids. As DNA, the CDR3 is TGTGCCAGCTCACCAAGGGACGTGAACACTGAAGCTTTCTTT. This gives the protein CASSPRDVNTEAFF.

This chain connects TRBV19 to TRBJ1-1, with D maybe TRBD1 (6 bases). Germline CDR1 LNHDA, CDR2 SQIVND (reference sequence). The ends were cut back, 3 bases at V and 3 bases at J, with 17 bases in the middle. CDR3 size: 16 residues. CDR3 protein: CASSMESGTLYTEAFF. As DNA, the CDR3 is TGTGCCAGTAGTATGGAGTCCGGGACACTTTACACTGAAGCTTTCTTT.

Turning to this clonotype: This may come from a read error, since a much larger clone is one base off. V gene TRBV2 combines with J gene TRBJ1-1; TRBD1 aligns across 8 bases. The CDR3 contains 14 residues. Germline V gives CDR1 SNHLY, CDR2 FYNNEI. After removal of 3 bases from V and 1 base from J, the junction contained 1 base not matched to a gene. CDR3 loop: CASSEDRANTEAFF. Here the CDR3 DNA reads TGTGCCAGCAGTGAGGACAGGGCGAACACTGAAGCTTTCTTT.

There are a few counts of this clonotype. The chain combines TRBV6-1 with TRBJ2-2, with TRBD2 as a possible D gene (6 bases). There are 16 residues in the CDR3. V was shortened by 6 bases and J by 3 bases, with 17 bases between the two germline ends. CDR1 and CDR2 (germline): MNHNS, SASEGT. CDR3 protein: CASRTPLAGYTGELFF. DNA of the CDR3: TGTGCCAGCAGGACGCCCCTGGCGGGGTACACCGGGGAGCTGTTTTTT.

The rearrangement joins TRBV19 to TRBJ2-5; 9 nucleotides align to TRBD2. The CDR3 extends over 17 amino acids. The ends lost 3 bases at V and 4 bases at J; junction bases unmatched: 12. Germline V CDR1 and CDR2: LNHDA, SQIVND (reference sequence). CDR3 sequence reads: CASSIEGREGPLETQYF. The CDR3 DNA reads as TGTGCCAGTAGTATCGAGGGGCGGGAGGGACCTTTAGAGACCCAGTACTTC.

The gene calls are TRBV2 and TRBJ1-6, with a weak D call TRBD1 (5 bases). With 2 bases removed from V and 7 bases from J, the gap between germline ends came to 9 bases. This CDR3 region has 14 residues. Per germline, CDR1 SNHLY and CDR2 FYNNEI. CDR3 nucleotide sequence: TGTGCCAGCAGTGAATTGACAGCGAATTCACCCCTCCACTTT. This codes for CASSELTANSPLHF.

This clonotype was recorded at least ten times. The CDR3 DNA reads TGTGCCAGCAGTGTTCGACTAGCGGGAGGGCCCCACGGGGAGCTGTTTTTT. Translated, it gives CASSVRLAGGPHGELFF. The chain has TRBV27 and TRBJ2-2, with TRBD2 identical over 14 bases. The trim removed 5 bases at V and 7 bases at J, leaving 9 bases unmatched. Looked up from germline, CDR1 is MNHEY and CDR2 is SMNVEV (reference sequence). This CDR3 is built from 17 residues.

Comment on this clonotype: Germline is not matched at one junction end, which may reflect a read error. The CDR3 DNA reads as TGTGCCAGCAGTCCAACAGGGGTGGCAACCTATAATTCACCCCTCCATTTT. It is translated as CASSPTGVATYNSPLHF. V gene TRBV12-3 or TRBV12-4 combines with J gene TRBJ1-6; 7 bases align to TRBD1. This CDR3 spans 17 amino acids.

The chain has TRBV10-3 and TRBJ1-5; D not certain. The CDR3 has 15 residues. Germline V gene lookup returns CDR1 ENHRY and CDR2 SYGVKD. Trimming pared 0 bases from V and 7 bases from J, leaving 13 bases between. CDR3 nucleotide sequence: TGTGCCATCAGTGAGTCTCGCGGCAACTGGCAGCCCCAGCATTTT. Its protein product is CAISESRGNWQPQHF.

This clonotype was found many times. The V call is TRBV5-1, the J call TRBJ1-2; a weak D match, TRBD1 (6 bases). CDR1 is SGHRS, CDR2 YFSETQ, per germline. The CDR3 is made up of 14 amino acids. V lost 4 bases, J lost 4 bases, and 14 bases lay in between. DNA for the CDR3: TGCGCCAGCAGCGTGGAACAGGGCTCCTATGGCTACACCTTC. It specifies CASSVEQGSYGYTF.

The chain employs TRBV20-1 and TRBJ2-7, with D possibly being TRBD1 or TRBD2 (5 bases each). There are 15 residues in the CDR3. Germline V gene data show CDR1 as DFQATT and CDR2 as SNEGSKA (reference sequence). V was pared by 0 bases and J by 3 bases, with 15 bases between. The CDR3 reads CSARDRGRAFYEQYF. The CDR3 nucleotides are TGCAGTGCTAGAGATCGGGGCAGAGCATTCTACGAGCAGTACTTC.

This clonotype appeared many times. The chain recombines TRBV28 with TRBJ1-6; D is uncertain. Trimming cost V 5 bases and J 9 bases, with 8 bases left between them. Germline-derived CDR1 and CDR2 are MDHEN and SYDVKM. The CDR3 has 12 residues. The DNA for the CDR3 is TGTGCCAGCAGTCGGACTGGTTCACCCCTCCACTTT. It yields the protein CASSRTGSPLHF.

As regards this clonotype: A much larger clonotype is one base distant, so this may be a read error. The chain joins TRBV2 to TRBJ2-7; D unclear. Per the germline V gene, CDR1 is SNHLY and CDR2 is FYNNEI. The CDR3 is 11 residues long. Deletions cut 3 bases from V and 6 bases from J, with 6 bases between. The CDR3 DNA reads TGTGCCAGCAGTGACCACTGCGAGCAGTACTTC. Translated: CASSDHCEQYF.

J is TRBJ2-1 and V is TRBV11-2; D unclear. The CDR3 has 16 amino acids. Trimming removed 0 bases at V and 4 bases at J, with 13 bases between. Germline V gene sequence: CDR1 SGHAT, CDR2 FQNNGV. The CDR3 is CASSLELTSVYNEQFF. DNA for the CDR3: TGTGCCAGCAGCTTAGAACTAACCTCCGTGTACAATGAGCAGTTCTTC. The full variable domain, completed using reference TRBV11-2 and TRBJ2-1, is EAGVAQSPRYKIIEKRQSVAFWCNPISGHATLYWYQQILGQGPKLLIQFQNNGVVDDSQLPKDRFSAERLKGVDSTLKIQPAKLEDSAVYLCASSLELTSVYNEQFFGPGTRLTVL.

The V gene is TRBV19, the J gene TRBJ2-2, with 12 positions matching TRBD2. CDR3 length: 18 amino acids. With 3 bases clipped from V and 6 bases from J, the junction kept 11 bases outside the gene matches. Germline-derived CDR1 and CDR2 are LNHDA and SQIVND (reference sequence). CDR3 DNA: TGTGCCAGTAGTATCCTACTGACTAGCGGGAGTTTGTCCGGGGAGCTGTTTTTT. Protein: CASSILLTSGSLSGELFF.

This chain uses TRBV9 with TRBJ2-7; D might be TRBD1 (5 bases). This CDR3 spans 15 amino acids. Trimming left V 5 bases short and J 5 bases short, with 20 bases between. CDR1 is SGDLS, CDR2 YYNGEE, per germline. The CDR3 DNA is TGTGCCAGCAGTCCTGCCCCCTCCAGGGTCCACGAGCAGTACTTC. Amino acids: CASSPAPSRVHEQYF.

The CDR3 spells CASSSGGRRTDYGYTF. CDR3 DNA: TGTGCCAGCAGCTCAGGGGGGCGTCGGACAGACTATGGCTACACCTTC. V gene TRBV9 combines with J gene TRBJ1-2; 7 nucleotides line up with TRBD1. The CDR3 loop spans 16 amino acids. V lost 4 bases and J lost 3; bases outside the gene matches: 12. CDR1 is SGDLS and CDR2 is YYNGEE in the germline V gene.

This clonotype came up many times. The rearrangement links TRBV28 to TRBJ2-7, with 9 bases fitting TRBD2. J lost 3 bases, V lost 5 bases, and 5 bases had no gene match. This CDR3 comprises 14 residues. The germline gives CDR1 MDHEN, CDR2 SYDVKM. This CDR3 is CASSPASGDYEQYF. In nucleotides, the CDR3 is TGTGCCAGCAGTCCCGCTAGCGGGGACTACGAGCAGTACTTC.

The chain is built from TRBV5-5 and TRBJ1-1; a weak D match, TRBD1 (6 bases). V was cut by 3 bases and J by 0 bases, with 12 bases left in between. The CDR3 length is 15 residues. Germline V gene lookup returns CDR1 SGHKS and CDR2 YYEKEE (reference sequence). The CDR3 reads CASSWTTGLNTEAFF. CDR3 nucleotides: TGTGCCAGCAGCTGGACGACAGGACTGAACACTGAAGCTTTCTTT.

The gene calls are TRBV15 and TRBJ1-4; the D gene is possibly TRBD1 (5 bases). Trimming removed 1 base from V and 4 bases from J, with 25 bases in between. This CDR3 region has 20 residues. Germline V CDR1 and CDR2: LNHNV, YYDKDF (reference sequence). The DNA of the CDR3 is TGTGCCACCAGCAGAGTTAGAGGACCGTTGCCGCCGGGGCATAATGAAAAACTGTTTTTT. Translating gives CATSRVRGPLPPGHNEKLFF.

This rearrangement joins TRBV6-5 to TRBJ1-2; 8 bases agree with TRBD1. The CDR3 consists of 16 residues. CDR1 and CDR2 from the germline V gene are MNHEY and SVGAGI. Trimming removed 2 bases from V and 7 bases from J; junction bases left unmatched: 12. CDR3 region: CASSYQNGQGDAGYTF. The CDR3 DNA is TGTGCCAGCAGTTACCAAAACGGACAGGGTGACGCTGGCTACACCTTC.

This clonotype was detected only a few times. The chain links TRBV30 to TRBJ1-2; D remains ambiguous. Germline CDR1 and CDR2: GTSNPN and SVGIG (reference sequence). Trimming left V 5 bases short and J 4 bases short, with 14 bases between. CDR3 length equals 13 residues. This chain's CDR3 is CAWGPRRGYGYTF. CDR3 nucleotide sequence: TGTGCCTGGGGACCCCGCCGGGGCTATGGCTACACCTTC.

The table lists this clonotype with a few counts. This rearrangement joins TRBV19 to TRBJ1-2, with TRBD1 as a possible D gene (5 bases). Germline V CDR1 and CDR2: LNHDA, SQIVND (reference sequence). V was pared by 3 bases and J by 0 bases, with 11 bases between. The length of the CDR3 is 15 residues. The CDR3, as DNA: TGTGCCAGTAGTATTCCGGGACGGGCTAACTATGGCTACACCTTC. Residues: CASSIPGRANYGYTF.

The gene calls are TRBV12-3 or TRBV12-4 and TRBJ1-3; the D is unclear. Trimming took 2 bases from V and 6 from J, leaving 17 bases between them. The CDR3 has 16 amino acids. CDR3 nucleotide sequence: TGTGCCAGCAGTTTATTAAGTAGGCGGCTAAAAAACACCATATATTTT. Translation: CASSLLSRRLKNTIYF.